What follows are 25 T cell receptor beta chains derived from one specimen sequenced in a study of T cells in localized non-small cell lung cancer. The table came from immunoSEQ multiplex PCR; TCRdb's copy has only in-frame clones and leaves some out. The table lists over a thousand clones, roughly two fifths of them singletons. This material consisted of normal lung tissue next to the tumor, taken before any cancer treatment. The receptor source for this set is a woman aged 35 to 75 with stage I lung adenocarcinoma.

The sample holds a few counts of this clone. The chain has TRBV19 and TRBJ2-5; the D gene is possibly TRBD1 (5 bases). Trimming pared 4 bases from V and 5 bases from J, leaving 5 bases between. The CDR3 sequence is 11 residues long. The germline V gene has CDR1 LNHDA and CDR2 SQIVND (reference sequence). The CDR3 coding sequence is TGTGCCAGTAGTAGGGGCGAGACCCAGTACTTC. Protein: CASSRGETQYF.

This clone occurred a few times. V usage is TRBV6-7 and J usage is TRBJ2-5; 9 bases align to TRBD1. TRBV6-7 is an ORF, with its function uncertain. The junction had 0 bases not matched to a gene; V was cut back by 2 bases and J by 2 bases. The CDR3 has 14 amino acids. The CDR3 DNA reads TGTGCCAGCAGTTACGGGACAGGGCAAGAGACCCAGTACTTC. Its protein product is CASSYGTGQETQYF.

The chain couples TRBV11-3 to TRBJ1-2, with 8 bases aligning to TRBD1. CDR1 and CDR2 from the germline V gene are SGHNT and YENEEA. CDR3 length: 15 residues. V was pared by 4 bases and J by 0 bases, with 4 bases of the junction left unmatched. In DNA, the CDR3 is TGTGCCAGCAGCTCCGGACAGGGAGCTAACTATGGCTACACCTTC. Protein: CASSSGQGANYGYTF.

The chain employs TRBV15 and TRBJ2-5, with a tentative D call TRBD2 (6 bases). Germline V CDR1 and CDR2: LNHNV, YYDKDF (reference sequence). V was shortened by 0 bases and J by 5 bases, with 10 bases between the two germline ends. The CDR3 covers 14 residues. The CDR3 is CATSRDRRVETQYF. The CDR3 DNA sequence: TGTGCCACCAGCAGAGATCGGAGGGTCGAGACCCAGTACTTC. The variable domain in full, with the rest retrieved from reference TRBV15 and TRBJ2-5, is DAMVIQNPRYQVTQFGKPVTLSCSQTLNHNVMYWYQQKSSQAPKLLFHYYDKDFNNEADTPDNFQSRRPNTSFCFLDIRSPGLGDTAMYLCATSRDRRVETQYFGPGTRLLVL.

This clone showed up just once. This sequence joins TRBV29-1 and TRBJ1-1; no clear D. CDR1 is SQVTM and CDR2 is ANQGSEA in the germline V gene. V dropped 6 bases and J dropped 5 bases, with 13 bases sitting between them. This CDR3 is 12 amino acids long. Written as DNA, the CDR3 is TGCAGCGTGGGATCGGTGGGTACTGAAGCTTTCTTT. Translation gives CSVGSVGTEAFF. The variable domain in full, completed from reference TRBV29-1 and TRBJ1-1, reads SAVISQKPSRDICQRGTSLTIQCQVDSQVTMMFWYRQQPGQSLTLIATANQGSEATYESGFVIDKFPISRPNLTFSTLTVSNMSPEDSSIYLCSVGSVGTEAFFGQGTRLTVV.

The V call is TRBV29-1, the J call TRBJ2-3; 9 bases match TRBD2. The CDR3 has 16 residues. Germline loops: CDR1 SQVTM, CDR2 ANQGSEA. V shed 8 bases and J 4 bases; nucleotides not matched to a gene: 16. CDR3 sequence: CSTGGGSGGSSDTQYF. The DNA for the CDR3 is TGCAGCACGGGTGGCGGAAGCGGGGGGTCTTCAGATACGCAGTATTTT.

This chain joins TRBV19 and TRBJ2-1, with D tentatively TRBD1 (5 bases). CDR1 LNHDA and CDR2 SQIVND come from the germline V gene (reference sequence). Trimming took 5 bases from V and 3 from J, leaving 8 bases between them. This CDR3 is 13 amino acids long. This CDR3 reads CASSPRGYNEQFF. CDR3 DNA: TGTGCCAGTAGTCCTAGGGGCTACAATGAGCAGTTCTTC.

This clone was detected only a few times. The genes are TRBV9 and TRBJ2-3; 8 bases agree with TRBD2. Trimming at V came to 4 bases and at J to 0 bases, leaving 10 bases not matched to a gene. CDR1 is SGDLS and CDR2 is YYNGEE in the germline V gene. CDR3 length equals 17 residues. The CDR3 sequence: CASSPEGLDASTDTQYF. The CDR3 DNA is TGTGCCAGCAGCCCGGAGGGACTAGACGCTAGCACAGATACGCAGTATTTT.

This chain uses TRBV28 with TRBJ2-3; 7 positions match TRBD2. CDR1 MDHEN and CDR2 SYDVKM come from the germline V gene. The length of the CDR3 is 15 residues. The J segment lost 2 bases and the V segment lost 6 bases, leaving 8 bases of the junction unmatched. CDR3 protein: CASSPPSGLTDTQYF. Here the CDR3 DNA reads TGTGCCAGCAGCCCCCCTAGCGGCCTCACAGATACGCAGTATTTT.

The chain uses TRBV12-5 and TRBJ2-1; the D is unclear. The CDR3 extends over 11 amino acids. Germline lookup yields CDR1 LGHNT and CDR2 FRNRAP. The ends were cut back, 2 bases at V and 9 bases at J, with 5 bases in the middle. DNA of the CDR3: TGTGCTAGTGGTTTGAGCAGTGAGCAGTTCTTC. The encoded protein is CASGLSSEQFF.

CDR3 DNA sequence: TGTGCCTCCTCCCGGGCTGCCAATTCACCCCTCCACTTT. This encodes CASSRAANSPLHF. The chain links TRBV30 to TRBJ1-6; D is undetermined. CDR3 size: 13 residues. With 7 bases removed from V and 7 bases from J, the gap between germline ends came to 14 bases. Germline V lookup: CDR1 GTSNPN, CDR2 SVGIG (reference sequence).

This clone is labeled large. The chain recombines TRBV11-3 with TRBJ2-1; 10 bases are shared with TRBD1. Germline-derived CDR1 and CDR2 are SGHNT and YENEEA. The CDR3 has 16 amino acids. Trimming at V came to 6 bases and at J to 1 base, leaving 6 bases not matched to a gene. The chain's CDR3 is CASSPDRGPSYNEQFF. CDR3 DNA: TGTGCCAGCAGTCCCGACAGGGGGCCTTCCTACAATGAGCAGTTCTTC.

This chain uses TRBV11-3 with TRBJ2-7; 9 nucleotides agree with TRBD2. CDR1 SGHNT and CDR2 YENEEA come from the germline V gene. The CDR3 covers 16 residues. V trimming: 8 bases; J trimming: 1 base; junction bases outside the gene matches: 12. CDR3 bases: TGTGCCAGCTCCCCCGGGGGTAGCGGGAGATCCTACGAGCAGTACTTC. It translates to CASSPGGSGRSYEQYF.

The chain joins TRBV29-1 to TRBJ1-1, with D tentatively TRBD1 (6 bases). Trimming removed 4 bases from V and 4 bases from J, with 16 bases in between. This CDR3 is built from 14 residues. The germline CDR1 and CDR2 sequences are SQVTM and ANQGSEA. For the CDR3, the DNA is TGCAGCGTTGTCACTCTCGTCAGGGGCACTGAAGCTTTCTTT. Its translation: CSVVTLVRGTEAFF.

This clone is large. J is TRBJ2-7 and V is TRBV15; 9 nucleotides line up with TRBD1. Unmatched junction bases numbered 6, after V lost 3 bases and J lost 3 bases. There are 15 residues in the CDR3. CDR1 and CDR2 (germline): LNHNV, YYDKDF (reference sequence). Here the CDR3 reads CATSSEGTGLYEQYF. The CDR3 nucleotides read TGTGCCACCAGCAGTGAGGGGACAGGGCTCTACGAGCAGTACTTC.

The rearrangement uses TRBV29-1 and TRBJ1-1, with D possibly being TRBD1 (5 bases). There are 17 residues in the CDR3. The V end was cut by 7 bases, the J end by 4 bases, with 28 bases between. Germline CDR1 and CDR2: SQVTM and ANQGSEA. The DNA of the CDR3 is TGCAGCGCCGAGTACGGGGACCCCTGGGTAGTTGGCACTGAAGCTTTCTTT. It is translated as CSAEYGDPWVVGTEAFF.

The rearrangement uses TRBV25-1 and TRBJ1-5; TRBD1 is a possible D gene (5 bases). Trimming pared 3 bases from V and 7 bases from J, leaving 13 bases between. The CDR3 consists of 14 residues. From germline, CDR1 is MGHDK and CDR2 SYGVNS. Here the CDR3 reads CASSDGGLFQPQHF. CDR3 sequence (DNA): TGTGCCAGCAGTGATGGGGGTCTCTTCCAGCCCCAGCATTTT.

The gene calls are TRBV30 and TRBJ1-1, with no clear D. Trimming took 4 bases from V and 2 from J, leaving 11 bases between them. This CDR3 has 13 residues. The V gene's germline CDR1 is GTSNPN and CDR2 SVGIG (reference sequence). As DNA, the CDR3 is TGTGCCTGGACCCAGCACGGCAACACTGAAGCTTTCTTT. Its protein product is CAWTQHGNTEAFF.

CDR3 loop: CASSTITGTGGGEDTQYF. CDR3 DNA: TGTGCCAGTAGTACGATTACCGGGACAGGGGGCGGGGAGGATACGCAGTATTTT. The chain joins TRBV19 to TRBJ2-3, with TRBD1 identical over 12 bases. The CDR3 consists of 18 residues. Unmatched junction bases numbered 14, after V lost 4 bases and J lost 6 bases. Germline CDR1 and CDR2: LNHDA and SQIVND (reference sequence).

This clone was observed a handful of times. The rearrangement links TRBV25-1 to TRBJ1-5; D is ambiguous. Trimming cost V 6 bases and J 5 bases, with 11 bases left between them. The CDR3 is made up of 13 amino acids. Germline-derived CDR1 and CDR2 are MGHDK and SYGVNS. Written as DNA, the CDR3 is TGTGCCAGCAGCTCCCGGGTATATCAGCCCCAGCATTTT. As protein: CASSSRVYQPQHF. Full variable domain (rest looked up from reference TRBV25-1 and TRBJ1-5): EADIYQTPRYLVIGTGKKITLECSQTMGHDKMYWYQQDPGMELHLIHYSYGVNSTEKGDLSSESTVSRIRTEHFPLTLESARPSHTSQYLCASSSRVYQPQHFGDGTRLSIL.

CDR3 protein: CASRPGGDTSNQPQHF. The CDR3 nucleotides are TGTGCCAGCCGCCCGGGTGGGGACACTAGCAATCAGCCCCAGCATTTT. The chain combines TRBV28 with TRBJ1-5; a weak D match, TRBD1 (6 bases). The CDR3 consists of 16 residues. CDR1 and CDR2 (germline): MDHEN, SYDVKM. Trimming stripped 8 bases from V and 0 bases from J, with 17 bases between.

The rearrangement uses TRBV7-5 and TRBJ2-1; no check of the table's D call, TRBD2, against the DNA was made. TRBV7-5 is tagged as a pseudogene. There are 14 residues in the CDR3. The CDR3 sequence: CASSLRVENNEQFF. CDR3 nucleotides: TGTGCCAGCAGCCTTCGGGTAGAGAACAATGAGCAGTTCTTC.

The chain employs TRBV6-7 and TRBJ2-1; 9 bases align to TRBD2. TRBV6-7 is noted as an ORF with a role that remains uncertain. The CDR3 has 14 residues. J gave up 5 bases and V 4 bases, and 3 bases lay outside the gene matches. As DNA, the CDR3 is TGTGCCAGCAGTTGGGGACTAGCTAACAATGAGCAGTTCTTC. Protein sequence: CASSWGLANNEQFF.

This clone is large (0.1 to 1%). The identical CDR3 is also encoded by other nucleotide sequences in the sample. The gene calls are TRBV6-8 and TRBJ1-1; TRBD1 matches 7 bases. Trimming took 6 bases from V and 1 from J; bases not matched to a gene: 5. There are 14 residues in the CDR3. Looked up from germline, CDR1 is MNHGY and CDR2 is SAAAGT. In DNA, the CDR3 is TGTGCCAGCAGCAGTCGGACAGGGAACACTGAAGCTTTCTTT. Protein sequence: CASSSRTGNTEAFF.

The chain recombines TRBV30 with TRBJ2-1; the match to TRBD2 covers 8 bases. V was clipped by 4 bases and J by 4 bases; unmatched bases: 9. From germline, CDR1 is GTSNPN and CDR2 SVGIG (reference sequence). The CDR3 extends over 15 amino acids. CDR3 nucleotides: TGTGCCTGGACCCTCGGGGGGGGCCATTACAATGAGCAGTTCTTC. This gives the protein CAWTLGGGHYNEQFF.